The source of this T cell receptor (beta chain) is a study of blood T cells in healthy people across ages (dated by TCRdb to the mid-2010s). At the level of the whole study: Template switching captured roughly one uniquely barcoded TCR beta cDNA molecule per two T cells in model experiments. Using deep sequencing normalized with unique cDNA molecular identifiers, the study measured how TCR beta repertoire diversity changes with age. Donors were grouped into four age groups: young (average about 15 years), middle-aged (39), aged (around 60) and long-lived (around 80). To avoid experimental bias, donors of different ages were distributed randomly across sequencing lanes. Using the same blood draw, the study looked at two additional independent replicas of 1 million unique cDNA reads for two donors, one aged 18 to 30 and the other aged 80 or older. Overall study outcomes, separate from this receptor: Compared with the aged group, the long-lived group had more naive CD4+ T cells, fewer expanded clones and increased TCR diversity, suggesting age selection. Donor CMV infection status was unknown, potentially confounding age-related changes in expanded clonotypes. Since profiling was done on bulk unsorted PBMCs, naive and antigen-experienced compartments could not be conclusively compared. As age increased, observed TCR beta diversity per million T cells dropped in a roughly linear way, and a significant reduction was already evident by age 40. Estimates of total diversity based on one million sequenced T cells were considered lower bounds and underestimates. The percentage of naive T cells measured by flow cytometry correlated strongly with observed TCR beta diversity.

A note on this clonotype: This clone's antigen is unknown. No much larger clonotype is one base removed from it; base qualities were not supplied.

The method behind the library was 5' RACE. Sequencing took place on an Illumina HiSeq 2500. A second PCR of roughly 6 to 11 cycles was run with a J-beta primer mix and a sample-barcoded 5' primer. A template-switch 5' adaptor carrying 12 random nucleotides introduced a unique molecular identifier onto each TCR beta cDNA molecule. Each sample yielded at least 2.5 million CDR3-containing paired-end reads. First-strand cDNA synthesis was performed from all RNA using the Mint cDNA synthesis kit, with priming by a TRBC-specific oligonucleotide. Following uracil-DNA glycosylase treatment, a first 18-cycle PCR with universal primers M1SS and BC2_uni_R was performed on all cDNA. The study's own analysis went as follows. Normalization of each sample was performed by random selection of 1 million high-quality reads, each carrying a distinct molecular identifier. Reads with shared molecular identifiers were discarded instead of being binned into consensus sequences. MiTCR, run with a Q25 quality threshold and the strictest error-elimination algorithm, handled CDR3 identification, clonotype clustering and error correction. A nonparametric unseen species model with Euler transformation was used to estimate lower-bound total TCR beta diversity. The raw public reads went through TCRdb reprocessing: fastp at Q25, MiXCR clone calling, in-frame beta chains kept. Rows with a matching CDR3 protein are joined into one entry that keeps the most common DNA and genes. What appears here as the V and J calls and clone size reflects TCRdb's work, not the paper's. Across this sample there are some 1.5 million distinct CDR3 sequences, with approximately 39% seen only once. Under 5% of the sample rests with the top ten.

The donors were roughly 40 Caucasian individuals from Russia, aged roughly 6 to 100 years, who were systemically healthy. About 10 milliliters of peripheral blood were collected from each donor into EDTA-treated Vacutainer tubes. Ficoll-Paque density-gradient centrifugation was used to isolate PBMCs, with at least 7 million obtained per sample. Trizol reagent was used to extract total RNA from the PBMCs, yielding at least 5.5 micrograms per sample. Naive CD45RAhigh/CD27high T cell percentages were measured by flow cytometry on a PBMC aliquot from every donor. There are 14 amino acids in the CDR3, from cysteine to phenylalanine inclusive. Just the 42-base CDR3 DNA is kept, in frame starting at base 1. CDR1 SGDLS and CDR2 YYNGEE are derived from the germline V gene. Trimming removed 0 bases from V and 7 bases from J, leaving 12 bases between the germline ends.

The clonotype was recovered from a woman between 18 and 30 years old in good health. The specimen was blood. This receptor chain uses TRBV9 and TRBJ2-3; TRBD2 could be the D gene, as 5 bases match. The DNA is TGTGCCAGCAGCGTAGCCAGCGGCAGGTATACGCAGTATTTT. Translation gives CASSVASGRYTQYF.